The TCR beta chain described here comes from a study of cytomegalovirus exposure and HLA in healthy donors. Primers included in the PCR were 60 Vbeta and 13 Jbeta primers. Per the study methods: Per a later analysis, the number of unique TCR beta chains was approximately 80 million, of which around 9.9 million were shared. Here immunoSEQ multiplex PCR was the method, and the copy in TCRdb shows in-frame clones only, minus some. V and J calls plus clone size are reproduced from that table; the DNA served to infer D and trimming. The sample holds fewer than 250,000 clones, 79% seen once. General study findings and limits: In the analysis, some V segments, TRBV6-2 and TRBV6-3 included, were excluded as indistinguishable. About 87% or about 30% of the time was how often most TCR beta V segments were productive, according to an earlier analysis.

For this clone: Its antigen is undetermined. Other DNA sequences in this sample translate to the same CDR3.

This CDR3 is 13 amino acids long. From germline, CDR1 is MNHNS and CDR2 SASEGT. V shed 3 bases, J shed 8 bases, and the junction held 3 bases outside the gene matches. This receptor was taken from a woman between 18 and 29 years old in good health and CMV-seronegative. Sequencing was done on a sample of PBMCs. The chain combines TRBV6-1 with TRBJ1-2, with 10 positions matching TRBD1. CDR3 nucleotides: TGTGCCAGCAGTGACCGGGACAGGGGCGGCTACACCTTC. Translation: CASSDRDRGGYTF.